Shown below are 18 T cell receptor beta chains from a single sample sequenced in a study of T cell responses to AZD1222 COVID-19 vaccine. Produced via immunoSEQ multiplex PCR; TCRdb's table is partial and in-frame only. This sample has over 85,000 clones; roughly nine tenths occur once, and the top ten carry approximately 5.3%. Source: peripheral blood, taken 28 days after the second AZD1222 dose. Source of these receptors: an adult who received the AZD1222 COVID-19 vaccine.

The chain links TRBV9 to TRBJ2-7; 7 bases line up with TRBD2. Germline V gene sequence: CDR1 SGDLS, CDR2 YYNGEE. CDR3 size: 14 residues. After removal of 0 bases from V and 6 bases from J, the junction contained 6 bases not matched to a gene. The chain's CDR3 is CASSVEAGKGEQYF. The CDR3 DNA follows: TGTGCCAGCAGCGTAGAAGCGGGGAAAGGCGAGCAGTACTTC.

In DNA, the CDR3 is TGTGCCCCGTTAGGGGGACAGGGGTTATATGAAAAACTGTTTTTT. Translated, it gives CAPLGGQGLYEKLFF. The chain recombines TRBV24-1 with TRBJ1-4; 10 positions agree with TRBD1. CDR1 and CDR2 from the germline V gene are KGHDR and SFDVKD. This CDR3 spans 15 amino acids. V trimming: 12 bases; J trimming: 6 bases; junction bases outside the gene matches: 12.

This chain's CDR3 is CASSLESSGPYTQYF. CDR3 coding DNA: TGTGCCAGCAGCTTAGAATCCAGCGGGCCCTATACGCAGTATTTT. The chain uses TRBV11-2 and TRBJ2-3, with D maybe TRBD2 (6 bases). In germline, CDR1 is SGHAT, CDR2 FQNNGV. The CDR3 has 15 residues. Between the trimmed V and J ends, which lost 0 bases and 7 bases, there was a span of 14 bases.

The chain recombines TRBV10-3 with TRBJ1-1, with D perhaps matching TRBD1 (6 bases). The ends were cut back, 0 bases at V and 4 bases at J, with 15 bases in the middle. The CDR3 is made up of 16 amino acids. Germline loops: CDR1 ENHRY, CDR2 SYGVKD. CDR3 loop: CAISESPGKGGTEAFF. CDR3 sequence (DNA): TGTGCCATCAGTGAGTCGCCTGGGAAGGGGGGCACTGAAGCTTTCTTT.

The genes are TRBV6-2 or TRBV6-3 and TRBJ1-2; D gene ambiguous. Germline lookup yields CDR1 MNHEY and CDR2 SVGEGT. The CDR3 is 13 residues long. Trimming took 5 bases from V and 7 from J, leaving 14 bases between them. The CDR3 protein is CASSQIARSGYTF. The CDR3 DNA reads as TGTGCCAGCAGTCAGATCGCCCGGAGTGGCTACACCTTC.

V gene TRBV7-2 combines with J gene TRBJ2-1; perhaps D is TRBD1 or TRBD2 (7 bases each). The CDR3 has 15 residues. With 1 base removed from V and 4 bases from J, the gap between germline ends came to 11 bases. From germline, CDR1 is SGHTA and CDR2 FQGNSA. CDR3 coding DNA: TGTGCCAGCAGCTTAGGACAGGGACTATACAATGAGCAGTTCTTC. Protein product: CASSLGQGLYNEQFF.

The gene calls are TRBV27 and TRBJ1-6; 7 bases agree with TRBD1. Germline-derived CDR1 and CDR2 are MNHEY and SMNVEV (reference sequence). The CDR3 consists of 15 residues. The V segment lost 3 bases and the J segment 7 bases; nucleotides outside the gene matches: 6. CDR3 sequence (DNA): TGTGCCAGCAGTTTCGGGACAGATGTAAATTCACCCCTCCACTTT. Protein product: CASSFGTDVNSPLHF.

This clone was seen a single time. The rearrangement links TRBV3-1 (or the pseudogene TRBV3-2) to TRBJ2-1; D assignment may be TRBD1 or TRBD2 (5 bases each). Germline CDR1 is LGHDT and CDR2 is YNNKEL (reference sequence). V lost 8 bases and J lost 6, with 17 bases in between. The CDR3 runs 14 residues. CDR3 coding DNA: TGTGCCAGCGGGGACGCCGGGTTCGGCAATGAGCAGTTCTTC. Its protein is CASGDAGFGNEQFF.

This sequence joins TRBV9 and TRBJ2-5; D remains unclear. The CDR3 contains 16 residues. V lost 8 bases, J lost 0 bases, and 20 bases lay in between. Germline values: CDR1 SGDLS, CDR2 YYNGEE. CDR3 coding DNA: TGTGCCAGTCGCCCGGGCTTACACTCAAACCAAGAGACCCAGTACTTC. It translates to CASRPGLHSNQETQYF.

The CDR3, as DNA: TGCGCCAGCAGTGATTGGGGGGACACTGAAGCTTTCTTT. Translated: CASSDWGDTEAFF. The genes are TRBV10-2 and TRBJ1-1; D possibly corresponds to TRBD1 (5 bases). Germline values: CDR1 WSHSY, CDR2 SAAADI. Trimming stripped 3 bases from V and 3 bases from J, with 8 bases between. The CDR3 totals 13 residues.

V is TRBV29-1 and J is TRBJ2-6; D gene uncertain. The length of the CDR3 is 13 residues. Between the trimmed V and J ends, which lost 3 bases and 1 base, there was a span of 4 bases. CDR1 is SQVTM, CDR2 ANQGSEA, per germline. The CDR3 coding sequence is TGCAGCGTTGACGAGTCTGGGGCCAACGTCCTGACTTTC. It is translated as CSVDESGANVLTF.

This CDR3 reads CASSQERGRTEAFF. DNA for the CDR3: TGCGCCAGCAGCCAAGAACGGGGAAGAACTGAAGCTTTCTTT. The chain employs TRBV4-3 and TRBJ1-1; D remains ambiguous. Germline V gene data show CDR1 as LGHNA and CDR2 as YSLEER. The CDR3 is made up of 14 amino acids. The V gene lost 0 bases and the J gene lost 5 bases, with 10 bases spanning the gap.

V usage is TRBV19 and J usage is TRBJ2-7, with no clear D. The CDR3 consists of 12 residues. With 3 bases removed from V and 3 bases from J, the gap between germline ends came to 6 bases. The germline CDR1 and CDR2 sequences are LNHDA and SQIVND (reference sequence). The CDR3 is CASSMADYEQYF. As DNA, the CDR3 is TGTGCCAGTAGTATGGCGGACTACGAGCAGTACTTC.

The chain couples TRBV9 to TRBJ2-4; D possibly uses TRBD1 or TRBD2 (5 bases each). Trimming removed 0 bases from V and 0 bases from J, with 7 bases in between. CDR3 size: 15 residues. Germline V lookup: CDR1 SGDLS, CDR2 YYNGEE. The CDR3 bases are TGTGCCAGCAGCGTAGGTGGGACAGCCAAAAACATTCAGTACTTC. This codes for CASSVGGTAKNIQYF.

This sequence joins TRBV6-5 and TRBJ1-6; D is perhaps TRBD1 (6 bases). Trimming took 6 bases from V and 6 from J, leaving 15 bases between them. Germline lookup yields CDR1 MNHEY and CDR2 SVGAGI. This CDR3 comprises 15 residues. The CDR3 nucleotides read TGTGCCAGCAGCTACGGACAGAAAATTAATTCACCCCTCCACTTT. Translating gives CASSYGQKINSPLHF.

The chain has TRBV30 and TRBJ1-4; D may be TRBD1 (6 bases). Trimming removed 0 bases from V and 7 bases from J, with 12 bases in between. The V gene's germline CDR1 is GTSNPN and CDR2 SVGIG (reference sequence). The CDR3 is 14 residues long. The CDR3 sequence is CAWSVVGGGEKLFF. Here the CDR3 DNA reads TGTGCCTGGAGTGTAGTGGGGGGCGGTGAAAAACTGTTTTTT. Together with reference TRBV30 and TRBJ1-4, the CDR3 gives the full variable domain: SQTIHQWPATLVQPVGSPLSLECTVEGTSNPNLYWYRQAAGRGLQLLFYSVGIGQISSEVPQNLSASRPQDRQFILSSKKLLLSDSGFYLCAWSVVGGGEKLFFGSGTQLSVL.

The chain recombines TRBV2 with TRBJ2-1, with TRBD2 matching over 12 bases. V was clipped by 4 bases and J by 8 bases; unmatched bases: 6. The CDR3 extends over 15 amino acids. CDR1 is SNHLY, CDR2 FYNNEI, per germline. For the CDR3, the DNA is TGTGCCAGCAGTGTTGGGACTAGCGGGTTTGATGAGCAGTTCTTC. It specifies CASSVGTSGFDEQFF.

This rearrangement joins TRBV7-2 to TRBJ1-4, with TRBD1 as a possible D gene (6 bases). Per the germline V gene, CDR1 is SGHTA and CDR2 is FQGNSA. V lost 4 bases and J 1 base, leaving 10 bases between the germline ends. CDR3 size: 15 residues. For the CDR3, the DNA is TGTGCCAGCAGCTCCAGGGGTGGAACTAATGAAAAACTGTTTTTT. Protein product: CASSSRGGTNEKLFF.